This T cell receptor (beta chain) originates from a study of T-cell reconstitution after alpha-beta-depleted transplantation in children (dated by TCRdb to about 2016). Regarding the research as a whole: The study quantitatively tracked T-cell immune reconstitution after TCRalphabeta/CD19-depleted allogeneic hematopoietic cell transplantation in children using TCR repertoire profiling.

General conclusions and limits of the study: Over the following months the frequencies of hyperexpanded clones went down, and after one year T-cell counts and TCRbeta diversity were mostly credited to newly produced T cells. About two months after transplant, the apparently early recovery of alphabetaT-cell counts reportedly depended on just several hundred clones that had expanded rapidly and came from non-depleted graft cells. In some patients, the high TCRbeta diversity seen at day 60 was put down to recipient T cells and intrathymic progenitors that had survived conditioning.

The library was generated by PCR. The reads were generated on an Illumina HiSeq 2500. TCR libraries were prepared with molecular barcoding, using unique molecular identifiers to normalize TCRbeta repertoire quantification. Clones were called with MiXCR by TCRdb after fastp trimmed the public reads at Q25, and only in-frame beta chains were retained. Each CDR3 protein gets just one entry, which takes the most common genes and DNA from the rows behind it. Present in this sample are 350,000 to 500,000 distinct CDR3 sequences, 43% of which were seen just once. The top ten clonotypes cover approximately 30% of the sample. Reading the label with the study, this specimen's treatment or condition is: allogeneic hematopoietic cell transplantation with graft depleted of TCRalphabeta T cells and CD19 B cells. The transplant recipients were children given TCRalphabeta/CD19-depleted allogeneic hematopoietic cell grafts.

This clonotype was found a few times. No antigen is known for it. There are no base qualities to consult, and no much larger clone falls within one base. There are 15 amino acids in the CDR3, from cysteine to phenylalanine inclusive. Left in the record is the CDR3 DNA by itself, 45 bases read in frame from the first base. V was cut back by 2 bases and J by 5 bases, leaving a gap of 13 bases between them. Sequenced material: PBMCs, taken before TCRalphabeta/CD19-depleted stem cell transplant. The rearrangement joined TRBV12-3 or TRBV12-4 to TRBJ1-5; no D gene call is confident. This clonotype was sampled from a girl aged 2 to 9 with aplastic anemia, due to receive a stem cell transplant. This receptor has the CDR3 CASSLRSGWDQPQHF. Read as DNA, the sequence is TGTGCCAGCAGTTTAAGGTCGGGGTGGGATCAGCCCCAGCATTTT.